What follows are 5 T cell receptor beta chains derived from one specimen sequenced in a study of cytomegalovirus exposure and HLA in healthy donors. The PCR ran on 60 Vbeta and 13 Jbeta primers. Profiled with immunoSEQ multiplex PCR; TCRdb holds only in-frame clones, not every one. The sample lists about 160,000 clones; about 72% were seen once. The sequenced sample consisted of PBMCs. All receptors derive from a man aged 55 to 70 in good health and CMV-seronegative.

The V and J genes are TRBV6-4 and TRBJ2-5, with a possible D match to TRBD1 (6 bases). Per germline, CDR1 MRHNA and CDR2 SNTAGT. The CDR3 has 11 amino acids. Trimming stripped 11 bases from V and 5 bases from J, with 12 bases between. The CDR3 spells CAPQRGETQYF. Written as DNA, the CDR3 is TGTGCCCCCCAAAGGGGGGAGACCCAGTACTTC.

In its sample, this clone was seen a few times. The V and J genes are TRBV7-2 and TRBJ1-5, with D perhaps matching TRBD1 (6 bases). The CDR3 is made up of 14 amino acids. Trimming pared 3 bases from V and 4 bases from J, leaving 10 bases between. The V gene's germline CDR1 is SGHTA and CDR2 FQGNSA. The chain's CDR3 is CASSFTGINQPQHF. The CDR3 DNA is TGTGCCAGCAGCTTTACAGGGATAAATCAGCCCCAGCATTTT. The whole variable domain, filled in from reference TRBV7-2 and TRBJ1-5, reads GAGVSQSPSNKVTEKGKDVELRCDPISGHTALYWYRQSLGQGLEFLIYFQGNSAPDKSGLPSDRFSAERTGGSVSTLTIQRTQQEDSAVYLCASSFTGINQPQHFGDGTRLSIL.

This clone came up a few times. The CDR3 bases are TGTGCCAGTAGTATATCGCAGGGCGGTGGCTATGGCTACACCTTC. As protein: CASSISQGGGYGYTF. The chain links TRBV19 to TRBJ1-2; D is perhaps TRBD1 (5 bases). With 2 bases removed from V and 4 bases from J, the gap between germline ends came to 14 bases. This CDR3 has 15 residues. Per germline, CDR1 LNHDA and CDR2 SQIVND (reference sequence).

The chain recombines TRBV6-1 with TRBJ1-4, with 7 bases aligning to TRBD1. This CDR3 is built from 16 residues. Germline loops: CDR1 MNHNS, CDR2 SASEGT. V trimming: 4 bases; J trimming: 0 bases; junction bases outside the gene matches: 5. Here the CDR3 DNA reads TGTGCCAGCAGTGGCAGGACAGGATCAACTAATGAAAAACTGTTTTTT. Amino acid sequence: CASSGRTGSTNEKLFF.

This clone was counted only a few times. This rearrangement joins TRBV6-4 to TRBJ2-3, with D possibly being TRBD2 (6 bases). Trimming removed 6 bases from V and 2 bases from J, with 12 bases in between. The CDR3 length is 14 residues. Germline V gene lookup returns CDR1 MRHNA and CDR2 SNTAGT. In nucleotides, the CDR3 is TGTGCCAGCAGCCCTGGGACTTCCACAGATACGCAGTATTTT. Protein product: CASSPGTSTDTQYF.